This is a list of T cell receptor beta chains from one sample in a study of T-cell memory formation after mild COVID-19. TCRdb analysed the 5' RACE reads with MiXCR anew, one entry per CDR3 protein. The table has about 180,000 distinct CDR3 sequences, around a sixth seen once. The sequenced sample was PBMCs or a T cell subset sorted from them (not recorded which). These receptors originate from a man aged 18 to 30 who had mild COVID-19 (a few samples of this study predate the infection). Cell type and time point are not known. The CDR3 runs from the conserved cysteine through the conserved F or W. D genes are given only for firm matches. Not every row has a clone size; where given, it reads once, few, many or a size class.

V gene: TRBV15; D gene: .; J gene: TRBJ1-2; clone size: .; CDR3 DNA: TGTGCCACCAGCAGAGATAGGGGCAGCCTAAACTTC; CDR3 protein: CATSRDRGSLNF
V gene: TRBV2; D gene: .; J gene: TRBJ1-1; clone size: .; CDR3 DNA: TGTGCCAGCAGTTTTCGGGACGCCGGGTGGCCTGAAGCTTTCTTT; CDR3 protein: CASSFRDAGWPEAFF
V gene: TRBV5-1; D gene: TRBD2; J gene: TRBJ2-1; clone size: few; CDR3 DNA: TGCGCCAGCAGCGCGGGGGTTGAGCAGTTCTTC; CDR3 protein: CASSAGVEQFF
V gene: TRBV6-1; D gene: TRBD2; J gene: TRBJ2-1; clone size: .; CDR3 DNA: TGTGCCAGCAGTCCCCAGCGGGGGGGGTACAATGAGCAGTTCTTC; CDR3 protein: CASSPQRGGYNEQFF
V gene: TRBV11-2; D gene: .; J gene: TRBJ1-1; clone size: few; CDR3 DNA: TGTGCCAGCAGACTAGACAGCTACTTTGCTTTCTTT; CDR3 protein: CASRLDSYFAFF
V gene: TRBV14; D gene: TRBD2; J gene: TRBJ2-5; clone size: .; CDR3 DNA: TGTGCCAGCAGCCGGACCCCGGGGACGGGGGGGTTTGCAAAGACCCAGTACTTC; CDR3 protein: CASSRTPGTGGFAKTQYF
V gene: TRBV20-1; D gene: TRBD1; J gene: TRBJ1-5; clone size: few; CDR3 DNA: TGCAGTGCTGGGACAGGGGGAAATCAGCCCCAGCATTTT; CDR3 protein: CSAGTGGNQPQHF
V gene: TRBV7-2; D gene: .; J gene: TRBJ2-7; clone size: .; CDR3 DNA: TGTGCCAGCAGGTTAAGGGTCCCTGGGGTATACGAGCAGTACTTC; CDR3 protein: CASRLRVPGVYEQYF
V gene: TRBV29-1; D gene: .; J gene: TRBJ1-5; clone size: few; CDR3 DNA: TGCAGCGGTTTGAGTGCCGGGCAGCCCCAGCATTTT; CDR3 protein: CSGLSAGQPQHF
V gene: TRBV5-1; D gene: .; J gene: TRBJ2-5; clone size: .; CDR3 DNA: TGCGCCAGCAGCACCGGGACGACACGAGAGACCCAGTACTTC; CDR3 protein: CASSTGTTRETQYF
V gene: TRBV7-8; D gene: .; J gene: TRBJ2-1; clone size: .; CDR3 DNA: TGTGCCAGCAGCTCCAACAGGGCGGGTGAGCAGTTCTTC; CDR3 protein: CASSSNRAGEQFF
V gene: TRBV5-1; D gene: .; J gene: TRBJ2-3; clone size: few; CDR3 DNA: TGCGCCAGCAGCTCCTCGGGGCGCACAGATACGCAGTATTTT; CDR3 protein: CASSSSGRTDTQYF
V gene: TRBV7-9; D gene: .; J gene: TRBJ1-3; clone size: .; CDR3 DNA: TGTGCCAGCAGAACCTCTGTTGAGGGGTCTGGCACCATATATTTT; CDR3 protein: CASRTSVEGSGTIYF
V gene: TRBV5-1; D gene: .; J gene: TRBJ1-1; clone size: few; CDR3 DNA: TGCGCCAGCAGCTTGGACCCCGGGAGGGGAACTGAAGCTTTCTTT; CDR3 protein: CASSLDPGRGTEAFF
V gene: TRBV5-1; D gene: .; J gene: TRBJ1-1; clone size: many; CDR3 DNA: TGCGCCAGCAGCTTGGAGGGGCCTCGCGAAGCTTTCTTT; CDR3 protein: CASSLEGPREAFF
V gene: TRBV5-6; D gene: .; J gene: TRBJ1-1; clone size: few; CDR3 DNA: TGTGCCAGCAGCTTACACCCAGGAGAGGTGGAAGCTTTCTTT; CDR3 protein: CASSLHPGEVEAFF
V gene: TRBV7-3; D gene: TRBD1; J gene: TRBJ1-1; clone size: .; CDR3 DNA: TGTGCCAGCAGCTTATTGGACAGGAGCACTGAAGCTTTCTTT; CDR3 protein: CASSLLDRSTEAFF
V gene: TRBV7-8; D gene: .; J gene: TRBJ2-3; clone size: .; CDR3 DNA: TGTGCCAGCAGCGCCCGAGGCCGAGGGGGGGGCACAGATACGCAGTATTTT; CDR3 protein: CASSARGRGGGTDTQYF
V gene: TRBV20-1; D gene: TRBD1; J gene: TRBJ1-1; clone size: .; CDR3 DNA: TGCAGTGCAACAGCAGGGGGTGCCACTGAAGCTTTCTTT; CDR3 protein: CSATAGGATEAFF
V gene: TRBV5-1; D gene: .; J gene: TRBJ2-1; clone size: .; CDR3 DNA: TGCGCCAGCATGAACGGCAACTCCTACAATGAGCAGTTCTTC; CDR3 protein: CASMNGNSYNEQFF
V gene: TRBV4-3; D gene: TRBD2; J gene: TRBJ2-1; clone size: .; CDR3 DNA: TGCGCCAGCAGCCGGGGACTATCAATCGATGAGCAGTTCTTC; CDR3 protein: CASSRGLSIDEQFF
V gene: TRBV6-2/TRBV6-3; D gene: .; J gene: TRBJ1-5; clone size: few; CDR3 DNA: TGTGCCAGCAGAAGGGACGAAGGTCAGCCCCAGCATTTT; CDR3 protein: CASRRDEGQPQHF
V gene: TRBV5-1; D gene: .; J gene: TRBJ2-3; clone size: many; CDR3 DNA: TGCGCCAGCAGGCAGGGAGAGATCACAGATACGCAGTATTTT; CDR3 protein: CASRQGEITDTQYF
V gene: TRBV4-1; D gene: .; J gene: TRBJ1-1; clone size: many; CDR3 DNA: TGCGCCAGCAGCCCCATATTGCGGGGCAGAGAAGCTTTCTTT; CDR3 protein: CASSPILRGREAFF
V gene: TRBV5-6; D gene: TRBD1; J gene: TRBJ2-5; clone size: .; CDR3 DNA: TGTGCCAGCAGCTGGGGACAGGGGGAAGAGACCCAGTACTTC; CDR3 protein: CASSWGQGEETQYF
V gene: TRBV12-3/TRBV12-4; D gene: TRBD1; J gene: TRBJ2-1; clone size: .; CDR3 DNA: TGTGCCAGCAGTCCGGGACAGGGGGCGACGAATGAGCAGTTCTTC; CDR3 protein: CASSPGQGATNEQFF
V gene: TRBV4-3; D gene: .; J gene: TRBJ2-2; clone size: few; CDR3 DNA: TGCGCCAGCAGCCAGGCGTGGGGGAGGCAAACCGGGACCGGGGAGCTGTTTTTT; CDR3 protein: CASSQAWGRQTGTGELFF